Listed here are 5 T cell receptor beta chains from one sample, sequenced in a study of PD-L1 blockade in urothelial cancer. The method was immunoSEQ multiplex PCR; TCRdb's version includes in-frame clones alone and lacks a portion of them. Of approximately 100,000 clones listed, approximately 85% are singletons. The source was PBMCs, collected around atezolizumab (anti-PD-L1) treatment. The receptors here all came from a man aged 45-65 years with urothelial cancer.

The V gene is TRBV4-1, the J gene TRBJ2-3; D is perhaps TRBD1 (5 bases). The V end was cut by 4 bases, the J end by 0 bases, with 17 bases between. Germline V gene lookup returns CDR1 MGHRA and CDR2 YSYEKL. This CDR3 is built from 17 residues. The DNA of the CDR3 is TGCGCCAGCAGCCTATATGGGCGGCCAGGGAGCACAGATACGCAGTATTTT. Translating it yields CASSLYGRPGSTDTQYF.

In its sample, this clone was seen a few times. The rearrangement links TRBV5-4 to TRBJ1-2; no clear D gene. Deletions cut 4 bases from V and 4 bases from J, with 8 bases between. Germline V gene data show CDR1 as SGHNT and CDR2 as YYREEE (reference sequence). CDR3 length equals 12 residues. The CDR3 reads CASSNSGYGYTF. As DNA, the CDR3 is TGTGCCAGCAGCAATTCGGGCTATGGCTACACCTTC.

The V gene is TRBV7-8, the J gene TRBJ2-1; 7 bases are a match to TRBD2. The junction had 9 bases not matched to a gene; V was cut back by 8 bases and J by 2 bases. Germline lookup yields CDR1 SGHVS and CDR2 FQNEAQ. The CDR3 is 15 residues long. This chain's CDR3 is CASPPPGTTYNEQFF. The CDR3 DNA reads TGTGCCAGCCCACCTCCCGGGACTACCTACAATGAGCAGTTCTTC.

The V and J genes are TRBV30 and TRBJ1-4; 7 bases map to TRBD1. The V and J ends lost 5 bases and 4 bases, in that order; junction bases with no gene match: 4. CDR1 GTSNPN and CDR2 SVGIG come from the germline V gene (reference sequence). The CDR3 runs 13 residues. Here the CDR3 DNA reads TGTGCCTGGGGGGGACAGAATAATGAAAAACTGTTTTTT. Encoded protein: CAWGGQNNEKLFF.

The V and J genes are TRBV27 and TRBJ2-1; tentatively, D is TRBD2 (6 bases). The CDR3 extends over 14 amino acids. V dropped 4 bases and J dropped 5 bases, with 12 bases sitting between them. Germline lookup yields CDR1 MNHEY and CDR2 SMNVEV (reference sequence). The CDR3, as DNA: TGTGCCAGCAGTTCCGGACTACTCCACAATGAGCAGTTCTTC. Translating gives CASSSGLLHNEQFF.